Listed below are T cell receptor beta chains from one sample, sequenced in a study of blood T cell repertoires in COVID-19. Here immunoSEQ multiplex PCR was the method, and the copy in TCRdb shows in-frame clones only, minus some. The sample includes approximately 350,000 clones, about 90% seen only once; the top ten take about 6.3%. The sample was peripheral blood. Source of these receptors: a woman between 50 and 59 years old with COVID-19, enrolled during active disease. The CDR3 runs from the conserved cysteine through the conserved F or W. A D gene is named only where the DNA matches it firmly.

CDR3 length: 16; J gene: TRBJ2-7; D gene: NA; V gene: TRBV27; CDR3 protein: CASSLSERTSSYEQYF
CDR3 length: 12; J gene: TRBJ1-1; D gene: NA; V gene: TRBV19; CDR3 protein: CASSIARTEAFF
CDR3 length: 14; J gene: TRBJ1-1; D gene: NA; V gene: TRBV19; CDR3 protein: CASTRSQGRAEAFF
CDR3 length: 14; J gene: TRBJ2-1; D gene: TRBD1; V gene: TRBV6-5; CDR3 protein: CASSYGQVGGEQFF
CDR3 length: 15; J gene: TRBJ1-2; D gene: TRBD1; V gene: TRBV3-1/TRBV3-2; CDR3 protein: CASSPRGQGLNGYTF
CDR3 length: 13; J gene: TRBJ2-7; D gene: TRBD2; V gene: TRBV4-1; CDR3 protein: CASSQGGDYEQYF
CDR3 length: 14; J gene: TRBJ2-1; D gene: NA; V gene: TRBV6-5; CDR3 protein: CASSWLATNNEQFF
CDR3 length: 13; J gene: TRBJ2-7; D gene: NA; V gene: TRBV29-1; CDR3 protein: CSVVRDNLYEQYF
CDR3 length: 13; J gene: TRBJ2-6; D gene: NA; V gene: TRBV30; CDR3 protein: CAWSSSGANVLTF
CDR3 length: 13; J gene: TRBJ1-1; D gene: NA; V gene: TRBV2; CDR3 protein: CASRLTGSLEAFF
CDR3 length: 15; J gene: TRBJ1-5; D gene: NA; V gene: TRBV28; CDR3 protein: CASSLMAAGHQPQHF
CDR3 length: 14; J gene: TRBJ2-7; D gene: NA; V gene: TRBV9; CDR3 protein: CASSVDGIYGEQYF
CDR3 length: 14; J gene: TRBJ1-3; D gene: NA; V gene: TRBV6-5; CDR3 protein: CASMPRRTGNTIYF
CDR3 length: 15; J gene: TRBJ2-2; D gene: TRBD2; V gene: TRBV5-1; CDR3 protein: CASSRGLENTGELFF
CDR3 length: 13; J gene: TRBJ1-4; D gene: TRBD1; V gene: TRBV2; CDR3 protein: CASSGTIGTGKFF
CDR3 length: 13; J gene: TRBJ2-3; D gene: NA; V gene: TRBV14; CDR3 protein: CASSQAYTDTQYF
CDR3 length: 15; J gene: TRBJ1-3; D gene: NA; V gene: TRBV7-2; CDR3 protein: CASSPVTGPGNTIYF
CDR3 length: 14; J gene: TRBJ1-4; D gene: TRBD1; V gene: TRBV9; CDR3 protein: CASSGPTGGGKLFF
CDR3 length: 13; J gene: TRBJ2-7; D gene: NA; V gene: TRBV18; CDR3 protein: CASSPPGTYEQYF
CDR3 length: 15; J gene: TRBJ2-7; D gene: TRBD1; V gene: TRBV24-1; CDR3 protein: CATSDPGQGSYEQYF
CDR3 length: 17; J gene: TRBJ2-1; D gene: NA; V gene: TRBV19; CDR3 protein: CASSMRPGSTSYNEQFF
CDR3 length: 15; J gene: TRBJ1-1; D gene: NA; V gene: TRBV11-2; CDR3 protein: CASSLGGFVNTEAFF
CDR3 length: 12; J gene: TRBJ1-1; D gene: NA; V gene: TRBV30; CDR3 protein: CAWIWANTEAFF
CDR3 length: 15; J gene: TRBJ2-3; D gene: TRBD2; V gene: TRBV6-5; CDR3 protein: CASSYALAGTDTQYF
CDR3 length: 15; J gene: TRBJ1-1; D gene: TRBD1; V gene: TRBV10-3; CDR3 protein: CAITRDRGVDTEAFF
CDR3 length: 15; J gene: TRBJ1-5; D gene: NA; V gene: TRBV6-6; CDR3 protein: CASSYPGGSNQPQHF
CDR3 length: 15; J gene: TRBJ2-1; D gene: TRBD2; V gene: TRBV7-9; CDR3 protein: CASSPSSGLYNEQFF
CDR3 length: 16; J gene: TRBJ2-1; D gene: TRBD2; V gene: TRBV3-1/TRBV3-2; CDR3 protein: CASSSPTSGRGDEQFF
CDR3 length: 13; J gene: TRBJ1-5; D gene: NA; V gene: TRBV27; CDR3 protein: CASSLQTNQPQHF
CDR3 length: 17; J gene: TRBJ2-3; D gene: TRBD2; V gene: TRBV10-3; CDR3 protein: CAISDISGRARTDTQYF
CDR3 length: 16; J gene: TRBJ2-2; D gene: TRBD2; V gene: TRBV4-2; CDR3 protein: CASSHGTSDSTGELFF
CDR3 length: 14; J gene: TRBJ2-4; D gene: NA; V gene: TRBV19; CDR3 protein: CASSSDSPKNIQYF
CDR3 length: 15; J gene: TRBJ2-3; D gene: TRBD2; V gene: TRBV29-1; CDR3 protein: CSVLGTSDSPDTQYF
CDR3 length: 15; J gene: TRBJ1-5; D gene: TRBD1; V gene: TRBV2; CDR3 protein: CASSELQGDNQPQHF
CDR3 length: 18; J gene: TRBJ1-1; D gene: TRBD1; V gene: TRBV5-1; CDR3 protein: CASSVQMRDRGRGTEAFF
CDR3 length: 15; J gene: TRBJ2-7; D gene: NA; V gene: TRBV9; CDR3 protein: CASSVSPSNGYEQYF
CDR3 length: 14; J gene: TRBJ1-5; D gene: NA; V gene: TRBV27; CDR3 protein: CASSSGGLNQPQHF
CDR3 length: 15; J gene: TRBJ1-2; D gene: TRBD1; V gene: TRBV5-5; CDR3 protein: CASSFPDRPSYGYTF
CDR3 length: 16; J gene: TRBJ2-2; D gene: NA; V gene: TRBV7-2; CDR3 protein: CASSLSAVANTGELFF
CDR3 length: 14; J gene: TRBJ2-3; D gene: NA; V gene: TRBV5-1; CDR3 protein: CASSLQDERDTQYF
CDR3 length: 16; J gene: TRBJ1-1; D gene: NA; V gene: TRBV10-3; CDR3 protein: CAISAWQGRGNTEAFF
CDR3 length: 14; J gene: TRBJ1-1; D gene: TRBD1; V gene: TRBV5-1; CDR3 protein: CASSFNRGGTEAFF
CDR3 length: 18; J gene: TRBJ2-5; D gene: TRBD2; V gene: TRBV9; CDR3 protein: CASSVGLGLAGDGGTQYF
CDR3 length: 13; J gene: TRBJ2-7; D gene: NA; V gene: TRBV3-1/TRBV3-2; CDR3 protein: CASRWQGGNEQYF
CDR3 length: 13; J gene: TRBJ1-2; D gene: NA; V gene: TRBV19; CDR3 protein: CASSTPQGYGYTF
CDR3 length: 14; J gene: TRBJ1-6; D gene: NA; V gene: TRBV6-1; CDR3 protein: CASSELGGGGPLHF
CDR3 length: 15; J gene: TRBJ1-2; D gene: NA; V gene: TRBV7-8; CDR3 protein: CASSRNRRGADGYTF
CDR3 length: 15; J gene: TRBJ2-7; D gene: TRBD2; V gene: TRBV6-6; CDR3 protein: CASSYGLAGSYEQYF
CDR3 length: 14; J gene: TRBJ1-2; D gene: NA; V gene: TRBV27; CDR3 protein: CASSSLGTNYGYTF
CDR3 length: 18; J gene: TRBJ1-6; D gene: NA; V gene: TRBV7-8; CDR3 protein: CASSLRLLDSSYNSPLHF
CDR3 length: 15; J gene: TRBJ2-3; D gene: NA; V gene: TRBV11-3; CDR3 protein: CASSLATSPPGTQYF
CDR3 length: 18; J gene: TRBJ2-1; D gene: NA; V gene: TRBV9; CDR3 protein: CASSVEMMEASARNEQFF
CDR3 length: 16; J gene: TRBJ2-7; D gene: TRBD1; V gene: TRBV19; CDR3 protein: CASSPTGQIKAYEQYF